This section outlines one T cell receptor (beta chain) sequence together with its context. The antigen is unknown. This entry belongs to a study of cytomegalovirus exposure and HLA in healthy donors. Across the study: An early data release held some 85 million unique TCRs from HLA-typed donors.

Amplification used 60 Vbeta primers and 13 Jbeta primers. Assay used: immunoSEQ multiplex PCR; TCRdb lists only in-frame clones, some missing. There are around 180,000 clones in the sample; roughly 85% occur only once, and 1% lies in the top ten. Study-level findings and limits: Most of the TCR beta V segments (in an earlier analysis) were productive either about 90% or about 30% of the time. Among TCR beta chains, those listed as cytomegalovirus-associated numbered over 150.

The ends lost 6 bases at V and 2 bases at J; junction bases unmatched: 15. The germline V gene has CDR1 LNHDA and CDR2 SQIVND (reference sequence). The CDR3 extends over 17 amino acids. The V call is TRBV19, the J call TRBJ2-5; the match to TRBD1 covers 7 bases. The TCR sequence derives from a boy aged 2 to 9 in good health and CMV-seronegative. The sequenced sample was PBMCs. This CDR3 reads CASSHLGGQAPQETQYF. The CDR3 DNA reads TGTGCCAGTAGCCACTTGGGCGGACAGGCGCCACAAGAGACCCAGTACTTC. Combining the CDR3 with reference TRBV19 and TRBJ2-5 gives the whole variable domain DGGITQSPKYLFRKEGQNVTLSCEQNLNHDAMYWYRQDPGQGLRLIYYSQIVNDFQKGDIAEGYSVSREKKESFPLTVTSAQKNPTAFYLCASSHLGGQAPQETQYFGPGTRLLVL.